Shown below are 18 T cell receptor beta chains from a single sample sequenced in a study of blood T cell repertoires in COVID-19. Using immunoSEQ multiplex PCR, the repertoire was profiled, and TCRdb retains in-frame clones only, with some absent. Of 150,000 to 200,000 clones listed, 76% are singletons. The sample was PBMCs or T cells enriched from blood (not recorded which). The source of these receptors is a woman in her 50s with acute COVID-19.

This rearrangement joins TRBV28 to TRBJ1-2, with 9 bases lining up with TRBD1. The CDR3 is 14 amino acids. V shed 6 bases, J shed 7 bases, and the junction held 9 bases outside the gene matches. The germline CDR1 and CDR2 sequences are MDHEN and SYDVKM. The CDR3 spells CASRPGTGNVGYTF. For the CDR3, the DNA is TGTGCCAGCAGACCCGGGACAGGGAATGTTGGCTACACCTTC.

This rearrangement joins TRBV7-9 to TRBJ1-2; weak D call: TRBD1 (5 bases). The CDR3 sequence is 15 residues long. The germline V and J ends were trimmed by 5 bases and 7 bases, with 20 bases remaining between them. CDR1 and CDR2 (germline): SEHNR, FQNEAQ (reference sequence). CDR3 sequence reads: CASSPNSGDPSGYTF. DNA for the CDR3: TGTGCCAGCAGCCCCAATTCGGGGGATCCCTCTGGCTACACCTTC. Drawing the rest from reference TRBV7-9 and TRBJ1-2, the complete variable domain is DTGVSQNPRHKITKRGQNVTFRCDPISEHNRLYWYRQTLGQGPEFLTYFQNEAQLEKSRLLSDRFSAERPKGSFSTLEIQRTEQGDSAMYLCASSPNSGDPSGYTFGSGTRLTVV.

This clone was observed a single time. The CDR3 sequence: CASSLRNLRVGGYTF. The CDR3 coding sequence is TGTGCCAGCAGTTTACGAAACCTCAGGGTAGGCGGCTACACCTTC. The gene calls are TRBV28 and TRBJ1-2; D possibly corresponds to TRBD1 (5 bases). CDR1 and CDR2 (germline): MDHEN, SYDVKM. The CDR3 runs 15 residues. The V end was cut by 2 bases, the J end by 8 bases, with 18 bases between.

This rearrangement joins TRBV28 to TRBJ1-5, with D maybe TRBD1 (6 bases). V shed 6 bases and J shed 6 bases, with 21 bases lying between them. The CDR3 has 16 residues. The V gene's germline CDR1 is MDHEN and CDR2 SYDVKM. CDR3 loop: CASRGAVGTRGQPQHF. The CDR3 DNA is TGTGCCAGCAGGGGAGCCGTCGGGACAAGGGGTCAGCCCCAGCATTTT.

Written as DNA, the CDR3 is TGTGCCAGTAGTGCCTCCGGGTCGGGGGGAAACACCATATATTTT. This gives the protein CASSASGSGGNTIYF. This chain joins TRBV19 and TRBJ1-3; D ambiguous. In germline, CDR1 is LNHDA, CDR2 SQIVND (reference sequence). V was pared by 5 bases and J by 4 bases, with 15 bases between. The CDR3 runs to 15 residues. Full variable domain (missing parts from reference TRBV19 and TRBJ1-3): DGGITQSPKYLFRKEGQNVTLSCEQNLNHDAMYWYRQDPGQGLRLIYYSQIVNDFQKGDIAEGYSVSREKKESFPLTVTSAQKNPTAFYLCASSASGSGGNTIYFGEGSWLTVV.

The chain uses TRBV27 and TRBJ2-5; D not resolved. Germline assignment: CDR1 MNHEY and CDR2 SMNVEV (reference sequence). With 3 bases removed from V and 1 base from J, the gap between germline ends came to 6 bases. The CDR3 covers 13 residues. CDR3 in amino acids: CASSFASQETQYF. In DNA form, the CDR3 reads TGTGCCAGCAGTTTTGCCAGCCAAGAGACCCAGTACTTC.

This clone was picked up a small number of times. CDR3 sequence (DNA): TGCAGCGTTACTTCGCGGCTAGCGGGGGCGGGCTCCTACAATGAGCAGTTCTTC. Translating gives CSVTSRLAGAGSYNEQFF. The chain employs TRBV29-1 and TRBJ2-1; TRBD2 matches at 10 bases. This CDR3 is built from 18 residues. V lost 5 bases and J lost 0; bases outside the gene matches: 13. Per the germline V gene, CDR1 is SQVTM and CDR2 is ANQGSEA.

The chain recombines TRBV24-1 with TRBJ1-1; D not certain. Trimming stripped 0 bases from V and 2 bases from J, with 15 bases between. This CDR3 comprises 17 residues. Germline CDR1 KGHDR, CDR2 SFDVKD. The DNA for the CDR3 is TGTGCCACCAGTGATTTGAATTCGTGCAGGACTAACACTGAAGCTTTCTTT. This codes for CATSDLNSCRTNTEAFF.

This chain connects TRBV19 to TRBJ1-2, with 10 bases identical to TRBD1. The V and J ends lost 3 bases and 2 bases, in that order; junction bases with no gene match: 3. Germline lookup yields CDR1 LNHDA and CDR2 SQIVND (reference sequence). CDR3 size: 15 residues. This CDR3 reads CASSIQTGGNYGYTF. Written as DNA, the CDR3 is TGTGCCAGTAGTATCCAGACAGGGGGCAACTATGGCTACACCTTC.

The rearrangement links TRBV2 to TRBJ1-5; D remains ambiguous. The germline V and J ends were trimmed by 4 bases and 3 bases, with 7 bases remaining between them. Germline V lookup: CDR1 SNHLY, CDR2 FYNNEI. The CDR3 loop spans 13 amino acids. In DNA, the CDR3 is TGTGCCAGCAGTGCGGAGGTCAATCAGCCCCAGCATTTT. Encoded protein: CASSAEVNQPQHF.

V gene TRBV25-1 combines with J gene TRBJ1-1; TRBD1 matches 8 bases. V was clipped by 6 bases and J by 1 base; unmatched bases: 7. The CDR3 has 15 amino acids. Germline values: CDR1 MGHDK, CDR2 SYGVNS. The CDR3 loop reads CASRIQGAGNTEAFF. The DNA of the CDR3 is TGTGCCAGCAGGATCCAGGGGGCAGGGAACACTGAAGCTTTCTTT.

There are a few counts of this clone. The V and J genes are TRBV2 and TRBJ1-4; TRBD1 is a possible D gene (5 bases). The CDR3 loop spans 15 amino acids. Germline lookup yields CDR1 SNHLY and CDR2 FYNNEI. Trimming removed 7 bases at V and 3 bases at J, with 15 bases between. The CDR3 DNA reads TGTGCCAGCACCCAACTGGGGGGGGCTAATGAAAAACTGTTTTTT. Translation gives CASTQLGGANEKLFF.

The V gene is TRBV4-3, the J gene TRBJ2-1; maybe TRBD1 (5 bases). The germline V gene has CDR1 LGHNA and CDR2 YSLEER. The CDR3 contains 17 residues. V lost 1 base, J lost 4 bases, and 17 bases lay in between. The CDR3 DNA reads TGCGCCAGCAGCCAAGTTCGGCAGGGCTCGAGGTACAATGAGCAGTTCTTC. As protein: CASSQVRQGSRYNEQFF.

This clone has a single count. The chain recombines TRBV6-5 with TRBJ2-3, with TRBD2 identical over 9 bases. The germline V gene encodes CDR1 MNHEY and CDR2 SVGAGI. Trimming at V came to 11 bases and at J to 2 bases, leaving 5 bases not matched to a gene. CDR3 length: 13 amino acids. The CDR3 region is CAGAGGHTDTQYF. CDR3 nucleotides: TGTGCCGGAGCGGGGGGCCACACAGATACGCAGTATTTT.

This chain joins TRBV19 and TRBJ1-1; TRBD1 agrees at 7 bases. The J segment lost 0 bases and the V segment lost 8 bases, leaving 6 bases of the junction unmatched. Germline CDR1 LNHDA, CDR2 SQIVND (reference sequence). The CDR3 has 14 amino acids. CDR3: CASHDRVMNTEAFF. The CDR3 DNA reads as TGTGCCAGTCATGACAGGGTGATGAACACTGAAGCTTTCTTT.

The chain couples TRBV9 to TRBJ2-3; D perhaps matches TRBD1 (6 bases). The CDR3 consists of 14 residues. Germline V gene lookup returns CDR1 SGDLS and CDR2 YYNGEE. The ends were cut back, 3 bases at V and 2 bases at J, with 10 bases in the middle. The CDR3 loop is CASSERGFTDTQYF. CDR3 DNA: TGTGCCAGCAGCGAGAGGGGGTTCACAGATACGCAGTATTTT.

The chain uses TRBV6-5 and TRBJ1-4, with TRBD1 identical over 9 bases. CDR1 is MNHEY, CDR2 SVGAGI, per germline. The CDR3 has 16 amino acids. Losses at the gene ends were 2 bases for V and 4 bases for J; bases not matched to a gene: 5. CDR3 in amino acids: CASSYTGQGLNEKLFF. CDR3 DNA: TGTGCCAGCAGTTACACGGGACAGGGTCTTAATGAAAAACTGTTTTTT.

The rearrangement uses TRBV7-6 and TRBJ1-6; a weak D match, TRBD1 (6 bases). The CDR3 is 14 residues long. CDR1 is SGHVS, CDR2 FNYEAQ, per germline. V lost 6 bases and J lost 6, with 12 bases in between. Here the CDR3 reads CASRLQGSNSPLHF. Written as DNA, the CDR3 is TGTGCCAGCAGATTACAGGGCTCTAATTCACCCCTCCACTTT.